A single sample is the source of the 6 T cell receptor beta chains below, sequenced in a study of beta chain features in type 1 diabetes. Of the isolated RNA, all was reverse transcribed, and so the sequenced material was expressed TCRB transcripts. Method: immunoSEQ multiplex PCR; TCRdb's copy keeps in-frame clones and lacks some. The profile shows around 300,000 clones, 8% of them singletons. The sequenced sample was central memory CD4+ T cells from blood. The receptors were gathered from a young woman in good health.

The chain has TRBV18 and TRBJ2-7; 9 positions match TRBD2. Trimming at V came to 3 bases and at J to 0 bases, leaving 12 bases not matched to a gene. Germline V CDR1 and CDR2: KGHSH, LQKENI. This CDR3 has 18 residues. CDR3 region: CASSPTPPKREVSYEQYF. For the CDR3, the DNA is TGTGCCAGCTCACCTACCCCTCCTAAGCGGGAGGTCTCCTACGAGCAGTACTTC. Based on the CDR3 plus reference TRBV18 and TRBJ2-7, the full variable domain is NAGVMQNPRHLVRRRGQEARLRCSPMKGHSHVYWYRQLPEEGLKFMVYLQKENIIDESGMPKERFSAEFPKEGPSILRIQQVVRGDSAAYFCASSPTPPKREVSYEQYFGPGTRLTVT.

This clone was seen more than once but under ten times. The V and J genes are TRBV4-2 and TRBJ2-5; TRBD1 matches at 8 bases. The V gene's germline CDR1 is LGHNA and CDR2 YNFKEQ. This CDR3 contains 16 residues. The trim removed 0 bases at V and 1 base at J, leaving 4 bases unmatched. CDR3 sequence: CASSQELGQGQETQYF. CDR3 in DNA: TGTGCCAGCAGCCAAGAGCTTGGACAGGGCCAAGAGACCCAGTACTTC.

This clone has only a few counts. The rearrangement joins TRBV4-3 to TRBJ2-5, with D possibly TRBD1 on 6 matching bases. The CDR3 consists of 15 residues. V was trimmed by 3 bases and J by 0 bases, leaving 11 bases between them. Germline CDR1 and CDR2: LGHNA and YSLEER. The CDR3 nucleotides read TGCGCCAGCAGCCAGAGAGGGACAAACCAAGAGACCCAGTACTTC. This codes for CASSQRGTNQETQYF.

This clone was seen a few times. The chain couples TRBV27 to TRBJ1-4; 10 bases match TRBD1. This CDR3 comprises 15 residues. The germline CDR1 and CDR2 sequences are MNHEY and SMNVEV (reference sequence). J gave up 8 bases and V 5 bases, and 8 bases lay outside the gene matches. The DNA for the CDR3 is TGTGCCAGCAGTCGTACCGGGACAGGGGCGGAAAAACTGTTTTTT. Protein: CASSRTGTGAEKLFF.

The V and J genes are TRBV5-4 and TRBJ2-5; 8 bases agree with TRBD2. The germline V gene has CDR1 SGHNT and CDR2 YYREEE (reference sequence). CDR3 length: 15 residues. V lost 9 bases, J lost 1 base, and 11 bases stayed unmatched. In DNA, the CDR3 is TGTGCCATGCGTAATCCCAGCGGGAGCCAAGAGACCCAGTACTTC. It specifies CAMRNPSGSQETQYF.

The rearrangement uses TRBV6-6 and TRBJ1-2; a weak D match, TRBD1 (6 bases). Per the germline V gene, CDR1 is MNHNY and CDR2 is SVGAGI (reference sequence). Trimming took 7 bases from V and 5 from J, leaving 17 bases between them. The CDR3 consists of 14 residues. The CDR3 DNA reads TGTGCCAGCAAGCGCGAAGGGGGTGAATATGGCTACACCTTC. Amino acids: CASKREGGEYGYTF.